This T cell receptor (beta chain) was sequenced in a study of blood T cell repertoires in COVID-19. Study in general: The study drew acute and convalescent COVID-19 samples from the United States, Italy and Spain. The analysed material was cDNA or gDNA that came from T cells, B-cell-depleted T cells, or PBMCs.

V lost 7 bases and J lost 9; bases outside the gene matches: 9. The V gene's germline CDR1 is SQVTM and CDR2 ANQGSEA. There are 12 residues in the CDR3. Measured with immunoSEQ multiplex PCR; TCRdb has only the in-frame clones, and not every one. Of 300,000 to 450,000 clones listed, 85% were seen once; the top ten hold roughly 3.4%. The chain has TRBV29-1 and TRBJ2-1; TRBD1 matches 7 bases. The source is a woman between 18 and 29 years old with acute or convalescent COVID-19. Sequenced sample: peripheral blood. CDR3: CSAGATGFEQFF. CDR3 nucleotides: TGCAGCGCTGGCGCGACAGGGTTTGAGCAGTTCTTC.